This T cell receptor beta chain was observed in a study of CD8 T cells in Susac syndrome. Reverse transcription of roughly 0.5 to 1 ug RNA was performed with random hexamers. TCRdb passed the immunoSEQ multiplex PCR reads through MiXCR, listing each CDR3 protein once. Among about 100,000 distinct CDR3 sequences, 95% were seen once, and the ten largest hold 0.3%. The CDR3 consists of 13 residues. Trimming took 3 bases from V and 6 from J; bases not matched to a gene: 7. The germline gives CDR1 DFQATT, CDR2 SNEGSKA (reference sequence). The chain carries TRBV20-1 and TRBJ2-7; TRBD1 aligns across 8 bases. Sample: CD8+ T cells from PBMCs. The TCR comes from a human donor with Susac syndrome. The CDR3, as DNA: TGCAGTGCTAGCAGCAGGGGGCCTGGCGAGCAGTACTTC. Translating it yields CSASSRGPGEQYF.